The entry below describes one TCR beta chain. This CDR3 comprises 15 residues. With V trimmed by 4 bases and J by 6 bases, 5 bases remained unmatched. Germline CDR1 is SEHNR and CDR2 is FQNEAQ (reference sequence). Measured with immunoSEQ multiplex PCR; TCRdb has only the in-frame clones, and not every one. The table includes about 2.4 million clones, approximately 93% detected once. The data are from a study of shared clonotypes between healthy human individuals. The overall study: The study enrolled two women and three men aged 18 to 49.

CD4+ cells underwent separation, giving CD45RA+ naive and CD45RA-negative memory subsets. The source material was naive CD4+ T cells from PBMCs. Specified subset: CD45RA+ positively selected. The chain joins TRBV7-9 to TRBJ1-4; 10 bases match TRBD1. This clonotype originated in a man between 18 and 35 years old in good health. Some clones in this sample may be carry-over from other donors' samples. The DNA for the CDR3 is TGTGCCAGCAGCTCCCGACAGGGGGCCTATGAAAAACTGTTTTTT. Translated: CASSSRQGAYEKLFF.